This T cell receptor (beta chain) was sequenced during a study of neoadjuvant anti-PD-1 for oral cavity cancer. Background on the study: Patients without progression got a fourth dose around day 43. Regarding the study as a whole: After neoadjuvant nivolumab, PBMC T cell clonality was significantly higher in non-responders than responders.

This CDR3 is built from 14 residues. V was clipped by 7 bases and J by 2 bases, with 15 bases between them. Looked up from germline, CDR1 is SGHVS and CDR2 is FQNEAQ. Here immunoSEQ multiplex PCR was the method, and the copy in TCRdb shows in-frame clones only, minus some. The sample shows 15,000 or so clones, 55% to 85% of them seen only once. Details on this clone: What it recognizes is unknown.

This receptor was taken from a person aged 35-79 years with oral cavity squamous cell carcinoma. The chain joins TRBV7-8 to TRBJ2-7, with D perhaps matching TRBD2 (7 bases). The sequenced sample was PBMCs, obtained before nivolumab (anti-PD-1) treatment. This CDR3 reads CASTRGAAAYEQYF. The CDR3 DNA reads as TGTGCCAGCACCCGGGGGGCAGCGGCCTACGAGCAGTACTTC.